This TCR beta chain was sequenced during a study of control samples from healthy donors and cancer patients. The CDR3 spans 15 residues. The V end lost 3 bases, the J end lost 3 bases, and 13 bases lay between the germline ends. Germline-derived CDR1 and CDR2 are SGDLS and YYNGEE. Sequencing used immunoSEQ multiplex PCR; TCRdb keeps in-frame clones, though not all of them. The table lists roughly 43,000 clones, more than 75% of them singletons. The receptor comes from a woman aged 55-70 years with lung cancer. The sample was PBMCs. The chain has TRBV9 and TRBJ2-1; either TRBD1 or TRBD2 may supply D (5 bases each). In DNA, the CDR3 is TGTGCCAGCAGCGCCACCGGGACGTTCTACAATGAGCAGTTCTTC. Translating it yields CASSATGTFYNEQFF. The variable domain in full, with the rest retrieved from reference TRBV9 and TRBJ2-1, is DSGVTQTPKHLITATGQRVTLRCSPRSGDLSVYWYQQSLDQGLQFLIQYYNGEERAKGNILERFSAQQFPDLHSELNLSSLELGDSALYFCASSATGTFYNEQFFGPGTRLTVL.